This TCR beta chain was documented in a study of cytomegalovirus exposure and HLA in healthy donors. Study-level findings and limits: A further, later analysis showed that HLA-associated TCR beta chains (compared with equally common others) were more clonally expanded.

With 60 Vbeta and 13 Jbeta primers, the PCR was carried out. Repertoires were generated with immunoSEQ multiplex PCR, while TCRdb's copy carries only in-frame clones and drops some. The profile shows roughly 200,000 clones, 75% to 85% of them singletons. As for this clone: The antigen is unknown.

This clonotype originated in a woman aged 40 to 49 in good health and CMV-seronegative. The sample was PBMCs.

The CDR3: CASRPGQTNTGELFF. The CDR3 nucleotides read TGTGCCAGCAGACCAGGCCAGACGAACACCGGGGAGCTGTTTTTT. The rearrangement links TRBV28 to TRBJ2-2, with no clear D. Per germline, CDR1 MDHEN and CDR2 SYDVKM. V was pared by 6 bases and J by 0 bases, with 11 bases between. This CDR3 comprises 15 residues.